This T cell receptor (beta chain) was identified during a study of early T cells in non-severe SARS-CoV-2 infection. General study points: The VDJdb matching leaned toward anti-spike CD8 responses and overlooked private and CD4 specificities.

CDR1 is SGHTA and CDR2 is FQGNSA in the germline V gene. The CDR3 extends over 14 amino acids. V was pared by 3 bases and J by 2 bases, with 3 bases of the junction left unmatched. TCRdb used MiXCR to reprocess the 5' RACE reads, holding one entry per CDR3 protein. In the table there are tens of thousands of distinct CDR3 sequences, 11% to 15% of which are singletons. In this sample, this clonotype is medium-sized. Its matching antigen is unknown. This clonotype was obtained from an adult who was a healthcare worker with PCR-confirmed SARS-CoV-2 infection or an uninfected control (not recorded which). J is TRBJ1-2 and V is TRBV7-2, with 7 bases matching TRBD1. Sequencing was performed on whole blood. Here the CDR3 reads CASSLGQQNYGYTF. CDR3 DNA: TGTGCCAGCAGCTTGGGACAGCAGAACTATGGCTACACCTTC.